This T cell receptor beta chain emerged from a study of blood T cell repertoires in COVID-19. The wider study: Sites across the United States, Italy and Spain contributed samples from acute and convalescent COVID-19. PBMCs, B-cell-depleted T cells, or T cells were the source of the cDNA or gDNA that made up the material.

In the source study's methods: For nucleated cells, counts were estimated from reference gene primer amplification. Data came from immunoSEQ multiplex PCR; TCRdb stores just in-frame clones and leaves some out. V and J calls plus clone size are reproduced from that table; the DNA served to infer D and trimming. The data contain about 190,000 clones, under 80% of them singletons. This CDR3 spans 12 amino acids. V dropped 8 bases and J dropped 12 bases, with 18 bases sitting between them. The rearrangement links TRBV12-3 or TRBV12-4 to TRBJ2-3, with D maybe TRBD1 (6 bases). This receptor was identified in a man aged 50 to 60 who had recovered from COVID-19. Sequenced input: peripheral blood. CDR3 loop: CASGPRGDHQYF. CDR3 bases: TGTGCCAGCGGCCCCAGGGGTGACCATCAGTATTTT.